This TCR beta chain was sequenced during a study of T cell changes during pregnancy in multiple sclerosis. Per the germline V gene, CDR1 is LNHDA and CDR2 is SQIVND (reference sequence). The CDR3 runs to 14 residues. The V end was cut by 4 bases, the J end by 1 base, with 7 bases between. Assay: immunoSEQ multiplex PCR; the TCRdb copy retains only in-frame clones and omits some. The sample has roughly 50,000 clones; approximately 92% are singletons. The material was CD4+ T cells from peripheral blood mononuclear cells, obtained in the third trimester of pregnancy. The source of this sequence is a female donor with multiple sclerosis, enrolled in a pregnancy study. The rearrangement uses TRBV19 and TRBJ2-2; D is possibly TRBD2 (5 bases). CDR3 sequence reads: CASSKRKNTGELFF. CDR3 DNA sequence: TGTGCCAGTAGTAAGCGGAAGAACACCGGGGAGCTGTTTTTT.